The 5 T cell receptor beta chains below all came from one sample that was sequenced in a study of T-cell reconstitution after alpha-beta-depleted transplantation in children. Unique molecular identifiers were used to barcode this TCRbeta library. TCRdb independently ran MiXCR on the PCR reads; one entry per CDR3 protein. The sample shows more than 500,000 distinct CDR3 sequences, about an eighth of them seen only once. Source: PBMCs, mostly from graft donor cells, taken 180 days after TCRalphabeta/CD19-depleted stem cell transplant. The receptors derive from a female patient aged 2-9 years who had a stem cell transplant for aplastic anemia, so the T cells may come from the graft donor.

The V gene is TRBV10-3, the J gene TRBJ1-3; D ambiguous. The CDR3 length is 11 residues. Trimming removed 11 bases from V and 8 bases from J, with 13 bases in between. Germline V gene sequence: CDR1 ENHRY, CDR2 SYGVKD. CDR3 nucleotides: TGTGCCCTCCTCAGCGGGGACACCATATATTTT. Its translation: CALLSGDTIYF.

This sequence joins TRBV7-9 and TRBJ1-2; D is possibly TRBD1 (5 bases). Trimming took 0 bases from V and 8 from J, leaving 13 bases between them. This CDR3 is 14 amino acids long. Germline lookup yields CDR1 SEHNR and CDR2 FQNEAQ (reference sequence). CDR3 nucleotides: TGTGCCAGCAGCTTAGCGGTCGGGGCTGAGGGCTACACCTTC. Amino acids: CASSLAVGAEGYTF.

This clonotype has more than one count but fewer than ten. This sequence joins TRBV5-1 and TRBJ2-2, with D perhaps given as TRBD1 or TRBD2 (5 bases each). Germline CDR1 is SGHRS and CDR2 is YFSETQ. This CDR3 is 14 amino acids long. Trimming removed 3 bases at V and 4 bases at J, with 10 bases between. The CDR3 DNA reads TGCGCCAGCAGCTCGGGGCAGATCACCGGGGAGCTGTTTTTT. It specifies CASSSGQITGELFF. Complete variable domain (other parts from reference TRBV5-1 and TRBJ2-2): KAGVTQTPRYLIKTRGQQVTLSCSPISGHRSVSWYQQTPGQGLQFLFEYFSETQRNKGNFPGRFSGRQFSNSRSEMNVSTLELGDSALYLCASSSGQITGELFFGEGSRLTVL.

This clonotype was seen a handful of times. J is TRBJ2-5 and V is TRBV27; 10 bases are shared with TRBD1. Looked up from germline, CDR1 is MNHEY and CDR2 is SMNVEV (reference sequence). This CDR3 comprises 15 residues. J gave up 5 bases and V 6 bases, and 9 bases lay outside the gene matches. Here the CDR3 DNA reads TGTGCCAGCAGACGATCGGGACAGGGGCTGGAGACCCAGTACTTC. It codes for CASRRSGQGLETQYF.

This clonotype appeared a few times. The chain couples TRBV12-3 or TRBV12-4 to TRBJ1-5; 7 bases are shared with TRBD1. The CDR3 is made up of 15 amino acids. The V segment lost 6 bases and the J segment 3 bases; nucleotides outside the gene matches: 8. CDR3 bases: TGTGCCAGCAGCCCTACGGACAGGCTCAATCAGCCCCAGCATTTT. Translated, it gives CASSPTDRLNQPQHF.